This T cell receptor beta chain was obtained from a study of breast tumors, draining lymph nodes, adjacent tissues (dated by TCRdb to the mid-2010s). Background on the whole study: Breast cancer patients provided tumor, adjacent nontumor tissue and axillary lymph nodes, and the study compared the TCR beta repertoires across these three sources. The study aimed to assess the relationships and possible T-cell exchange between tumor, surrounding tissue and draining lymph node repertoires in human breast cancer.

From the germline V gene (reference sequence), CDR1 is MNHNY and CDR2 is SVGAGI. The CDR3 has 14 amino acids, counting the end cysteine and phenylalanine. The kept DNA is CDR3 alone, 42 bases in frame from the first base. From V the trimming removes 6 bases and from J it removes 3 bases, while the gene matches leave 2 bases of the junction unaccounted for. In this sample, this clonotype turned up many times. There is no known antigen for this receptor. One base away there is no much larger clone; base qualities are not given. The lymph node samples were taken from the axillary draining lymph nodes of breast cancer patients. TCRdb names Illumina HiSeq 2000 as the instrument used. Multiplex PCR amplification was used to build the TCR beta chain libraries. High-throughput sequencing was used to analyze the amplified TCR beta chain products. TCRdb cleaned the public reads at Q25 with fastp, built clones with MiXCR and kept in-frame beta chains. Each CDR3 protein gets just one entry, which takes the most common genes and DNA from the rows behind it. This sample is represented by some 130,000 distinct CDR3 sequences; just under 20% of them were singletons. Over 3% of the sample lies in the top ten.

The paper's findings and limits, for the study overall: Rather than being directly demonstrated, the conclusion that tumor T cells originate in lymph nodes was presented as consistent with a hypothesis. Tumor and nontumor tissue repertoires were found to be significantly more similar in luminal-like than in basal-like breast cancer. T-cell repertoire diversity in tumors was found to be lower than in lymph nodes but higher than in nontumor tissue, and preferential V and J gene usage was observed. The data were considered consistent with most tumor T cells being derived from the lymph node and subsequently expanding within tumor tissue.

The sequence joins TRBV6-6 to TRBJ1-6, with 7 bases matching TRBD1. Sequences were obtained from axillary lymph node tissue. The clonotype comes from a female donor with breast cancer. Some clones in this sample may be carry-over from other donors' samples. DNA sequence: TGTGCCAGCAGCGGACAGGTCTATAATTCACCCCTCCACTTT. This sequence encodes CASSGQVYNSPLHF.